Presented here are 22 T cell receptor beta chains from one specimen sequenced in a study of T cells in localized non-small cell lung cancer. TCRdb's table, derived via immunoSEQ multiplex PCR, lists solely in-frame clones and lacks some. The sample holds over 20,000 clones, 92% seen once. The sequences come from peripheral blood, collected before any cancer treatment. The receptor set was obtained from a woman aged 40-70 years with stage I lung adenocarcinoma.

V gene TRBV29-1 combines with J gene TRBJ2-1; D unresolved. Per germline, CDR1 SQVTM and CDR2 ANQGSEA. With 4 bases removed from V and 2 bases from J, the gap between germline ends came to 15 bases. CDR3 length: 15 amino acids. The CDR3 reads CSVVGSNSPYNEQFF. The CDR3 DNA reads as TGCAGCGTTGTGGGCAGCAACTCCCCCTACAATGAGCAGTTCTTC.

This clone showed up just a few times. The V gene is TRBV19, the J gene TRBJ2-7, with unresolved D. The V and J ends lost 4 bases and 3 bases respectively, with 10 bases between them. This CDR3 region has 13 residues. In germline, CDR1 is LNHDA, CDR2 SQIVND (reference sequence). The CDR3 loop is CASSKSRYYEQYF. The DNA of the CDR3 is TGTGCCAGTAGTAAATCCAGGTACTACGAGCAGTACTTC. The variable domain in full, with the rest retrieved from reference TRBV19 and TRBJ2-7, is DGGITQSPKYLFRKEGQNVTLSCEQNLNHDAMYWYRQDPGQGLRLIYYSQIVNDFQKGDIAEGYSVSREKKESFPLTVTSAQKNPTAFYLCASSKSRYYEQYFGPGTRLTVT.

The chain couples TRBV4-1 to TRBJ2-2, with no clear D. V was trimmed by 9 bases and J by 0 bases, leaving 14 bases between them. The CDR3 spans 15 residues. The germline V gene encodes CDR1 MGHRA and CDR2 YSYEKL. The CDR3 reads CASTSVPTNTGELFF. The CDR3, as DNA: TGCGCCAGTACCAGCGTCCCGACGAACACCGGGGAGCTGTTTTTT.

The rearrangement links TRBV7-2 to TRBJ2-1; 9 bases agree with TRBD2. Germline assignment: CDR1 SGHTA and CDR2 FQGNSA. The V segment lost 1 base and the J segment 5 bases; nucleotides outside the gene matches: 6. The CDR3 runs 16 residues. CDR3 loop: CASSLDSLAGNNEQFF. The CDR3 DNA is TGTGCCAGCAGCTTAGACTCCCTAGCGGGGAACAATGAGCAGTTCTTC.

The CDR3 sequence: CASSLTGGIYGYTF. The CDR3 DNA reads TGTGCCAGCAGCTTAACAGGGGGTATCTATGGCTACACCTTC. The V call is TRBV7-9, the J call TRBJ1-2, with 8 nucleotides matching TRBD1. Germline assignment: CDR1 SEHNR and CDR2 FQNEAQ (reference sequence). V shed 2 bases and J 4 bases; nucleotides not matched to a gene: 3. This CDR3 comprises 14 residues.

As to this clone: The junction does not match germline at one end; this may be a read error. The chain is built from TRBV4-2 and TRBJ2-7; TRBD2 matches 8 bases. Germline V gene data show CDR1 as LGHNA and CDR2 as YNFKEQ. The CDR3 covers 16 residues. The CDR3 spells CASSQDQKWTSSKLAF. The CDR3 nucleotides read TGTGCCAGCAGCCAAGACCAAAAGTGGACTAGCTCCAAGCTTGCTTTC.

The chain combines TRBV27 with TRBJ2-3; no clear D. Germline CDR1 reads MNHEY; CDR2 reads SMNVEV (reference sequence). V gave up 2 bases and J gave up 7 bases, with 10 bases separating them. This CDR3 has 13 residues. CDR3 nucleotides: TGTGCCAGCAGTTTAAATTGGGAATATACGCAGTATTTT. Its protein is CASSLNWEYTQYF.

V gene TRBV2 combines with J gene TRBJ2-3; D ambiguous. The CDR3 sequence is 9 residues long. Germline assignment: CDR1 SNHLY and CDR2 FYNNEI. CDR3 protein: CAPSHTQYF. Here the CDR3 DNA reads TGTGCACCCTCCCATACGCAGTATTTT.

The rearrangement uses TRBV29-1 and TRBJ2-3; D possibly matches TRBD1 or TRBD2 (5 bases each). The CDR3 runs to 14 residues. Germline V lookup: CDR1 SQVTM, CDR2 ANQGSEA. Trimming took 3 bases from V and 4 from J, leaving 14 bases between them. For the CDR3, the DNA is TGCAGCGTTGAGGGTCCGGGGCAGGCAGATACGCAGTATTTT. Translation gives CSVEGPGQADTQYF.

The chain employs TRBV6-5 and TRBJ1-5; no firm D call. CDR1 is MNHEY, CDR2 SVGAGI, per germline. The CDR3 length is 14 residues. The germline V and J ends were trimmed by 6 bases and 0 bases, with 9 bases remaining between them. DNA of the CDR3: TGTGCCAGCAGCTCCAGTTATAGCAATCAGCCCCAGCATTTT. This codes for CASSSSYSNQPQHF.

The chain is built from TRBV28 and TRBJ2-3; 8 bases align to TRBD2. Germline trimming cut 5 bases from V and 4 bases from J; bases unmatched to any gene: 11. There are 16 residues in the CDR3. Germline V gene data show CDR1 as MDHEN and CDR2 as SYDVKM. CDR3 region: CASSTAGEVSADTQYF. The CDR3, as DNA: TGTGCCAGCAGTACAGCGGGAGAAGTTTCGGCAGATACGCAGTATTTT. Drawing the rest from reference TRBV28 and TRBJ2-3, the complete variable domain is DVKVTQSSRYLVKRTGEKVFLECVQDMDHENMFWYRQDPGLGLRLIYFSYDVKMKEKGDIPEGYSVSREKKERFSLILESASTNQTSMYLCASSTAGEVSADTQYFGPGTRLTVL.

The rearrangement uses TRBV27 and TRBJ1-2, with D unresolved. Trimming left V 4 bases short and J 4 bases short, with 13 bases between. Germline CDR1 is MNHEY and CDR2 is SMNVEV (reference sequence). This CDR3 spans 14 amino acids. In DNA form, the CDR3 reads TGTGCCAGCAGTTATGACATCACCTTCTATGGCTACACCTTC. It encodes CASSYDITFYGYTF.

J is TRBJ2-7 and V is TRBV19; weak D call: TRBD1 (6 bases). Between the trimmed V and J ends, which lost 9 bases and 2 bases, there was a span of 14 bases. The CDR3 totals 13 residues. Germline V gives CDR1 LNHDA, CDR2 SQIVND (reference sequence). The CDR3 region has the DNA TGTGCCAGCGGACAGCCGGAAACCTACGAGCAGTACTTC. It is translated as CASGQPETYEQYF.

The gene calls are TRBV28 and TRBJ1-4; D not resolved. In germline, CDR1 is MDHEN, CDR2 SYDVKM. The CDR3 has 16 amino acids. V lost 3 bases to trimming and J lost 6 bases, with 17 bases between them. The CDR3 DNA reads TGTGCCAGCAGTTTCCAGACGGACTTCTCTTATGAAAAACTGTTTTTT. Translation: CASSFQTDFSYEKLFF.

This CDR3 is CASSIPAGVGEQFF. DNA of the CDR3: TGTGCCAGTAGTATCCCGGCTGGTGTAGGGGAGCAGTTCTTC. The chain has TRBV19 and TRBJ2-1; D not resolved. V was clipped by 3 bases and J by 10 bases, with 16 bases between them. Germline loops: CDR1 LNHDA, CDR2 SQIVND (reference sequence). The CDR3 loop spans 14 amino acids.

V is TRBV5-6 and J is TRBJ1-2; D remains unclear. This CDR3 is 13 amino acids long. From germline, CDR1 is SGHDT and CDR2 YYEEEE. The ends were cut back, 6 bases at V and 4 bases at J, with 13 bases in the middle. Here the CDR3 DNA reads TGTGCCAGCATAAAGAACGAACCCTATGGCTACACCTTC. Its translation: CASIKNEPYGYTF.

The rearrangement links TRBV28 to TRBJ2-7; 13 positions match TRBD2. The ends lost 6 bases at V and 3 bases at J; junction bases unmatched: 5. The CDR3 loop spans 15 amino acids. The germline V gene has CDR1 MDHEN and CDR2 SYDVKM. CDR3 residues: CASRRGLAGLYEQYF. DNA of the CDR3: TGTGCCAGCAGGCGGGGACTAGCGGGGCTCTACGAGCAGTACTTC. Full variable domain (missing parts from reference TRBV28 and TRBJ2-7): DVKVTQSSRYLVKRTGEKVFLECVQDMDHENMFWYRQDPGLGLRLIYFSYDVKMKEKGDIPEGYSVSREKKERFSLILESASTNQTSMYLCASRRGLAGLYEQYFGPGTRLTVT.

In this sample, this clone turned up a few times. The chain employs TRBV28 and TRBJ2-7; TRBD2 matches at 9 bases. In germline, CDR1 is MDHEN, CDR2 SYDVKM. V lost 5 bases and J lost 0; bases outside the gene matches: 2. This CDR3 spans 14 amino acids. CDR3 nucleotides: TGTGCCAGCAGTCTAGCGGGATTCTCCTACGAGCAGTACTTC. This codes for CASSLAGFSYEQYF.

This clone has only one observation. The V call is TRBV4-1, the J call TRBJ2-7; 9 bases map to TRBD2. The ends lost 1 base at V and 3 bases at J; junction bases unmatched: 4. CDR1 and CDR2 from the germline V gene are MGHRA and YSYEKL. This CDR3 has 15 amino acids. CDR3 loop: CASSQASSGNYEQYF. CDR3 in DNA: TGCGCCAGCAGCCAAGCGTCTAGCGGGAACTACGAGCAGTACTTC.

The CDR3 here is CASSQVGLAGGPRIAKNIQYF. The DNA for the CDR3 is TGCGCCAGCAGCCAAGTAGGGCTAGCGGGAGGGCCTCGAATAGCCAAAAACATTCAGTACTTC. The chain uses TRBV4-1 and TRBJ2-4, with 12 bases fitting TRBD2. Trimming took 1 base from V and 0 from J; bases not matched to a gene: 13. The CDR3 runs to 21 residues. Germline V CDR1 and CDR2: MGHRA, YSYEKL.

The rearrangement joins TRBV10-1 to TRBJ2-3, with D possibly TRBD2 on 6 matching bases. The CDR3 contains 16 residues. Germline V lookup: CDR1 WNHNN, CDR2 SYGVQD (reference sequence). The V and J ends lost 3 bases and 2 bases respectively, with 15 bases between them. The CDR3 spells CASSETGVASTDTQYF. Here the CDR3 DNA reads TGCGCCAGCAGTGAAACGGGGGTCGCCTCCACAGATACGCAGTATTTT.

The CDR3, as DNA: TGTGCCAGCAGAAACGCCGGGACAGACAACACTGAAGCTTTCTTT. Translated, it gives CASRNAGTDNTEAFF. This chain uses TRBV11-2 with TRBJ1-1, with 7 nucleotides matching TRBD1. Trimming at V came to 6 bases and at J to 2 bases, leaving 9 bases not matched to a gene. Germline assignment: CDR1 SGHAT and CDR2 FQNNGV. The CDR3 has 15 residues.